This entry lists 27 T cell receptor beta chains sequenced from one sample in a study of T cell responses to AZD1222 COVID-19 vaccine. Only in-frame clones appear in the TCRdb table, and some are missing; sequencing was by immunoSEQ multiplex PCR. The sample comprises 200,000 to 250,000 clones, about 94% of which are singletons, and 1.7% rests with the top ten. The sample here was peripheral blood, taken 28 days after the second dose of the MenACWY control vaccine. The receptors shown here come from an adult who received the MenACWY meningococcal vaccine as a control.

The rearrangement links TRBV30 to TRBJ1-1; 7 bases agree with TRBD1. The V and J ends lost 3 bases and 2 bases, in that order; junction bases with no gene match: 9. Germline loops: CDR1 GTSNPN, CDR2 SVGIG (reference sequence). The CDR3 runs to 15 residues. In DNA, the CDR3 is TGTGCCTGGAGCGAGAGGGGGCGCGGTAACACTGAAGCTTTCTTT. Protein: CAWSERGRGNTEAFF. Supplemented by reference TRBV30 and TRBJ1-1, the full variable domain reads SQTIHQWPATLVQPVGSPLSLECTVEGTSNPNLYWYRQAAGRGLQLLFYSVGIGQISSEVPQNLSASRPQDRQFILSSKKLLLSDSGFYLCAWSERGRGNTEAFFGQGTRLTVV.

The rearrangement uses TRBV28 and TRBJ2-2; 11 nucleotides agree with TRBD1. V gave up 9 bases and J gave up 7 bases; unmatched junction bases: 4. Germline CDR1 is MDHEN and CDR2 is SYDVKM. The CDR3 is 13 residues long. The CDR3 bases are TGTGCCAGTTCCGGGACAGGGGGCGGGGAGCTGTTTTTT. Its protein is CASSGTGGGELFF.

The chain carries TRBV5-1 and TRBJ1-2; TRBD1 might be the D (6 bases). Germline lookup yields CDR1 SGHRS and CDR2 YFSETQ. Between the trimmed V and J ends, which lost 5 bases and 0 bases, there was a span of 11 bases. The CDR3 has 14 residues. The CDR3 coding sequence is TGCGCCAGCAGGCCGACAGGTACTAACTATGGCTACACCTTC. Translation gives CASRPTGTNYGYTF.

The rearrangement uses TRBV28 and TRBJ2-5; the match to TRBD2 covers 7 bases. CDR1 and CDR2 (germline): MDHEN, SYDVKM. CDR3 length: 15 residues. V was clipped by 4 bases and J by 1 base; unmatched bases: 6. The CDR3 reads CASSSSSGVQETQYF. CDR3 coding DNA: TGTGCCAGCAGTTCTTCTAGCGGAGTCCAAGAGACCCAGTACTTC.

CDR3 coding DNA: TGTGCCAGCAGTCCGCGCGGCAGGTCGGAGGAGCAGTACTTC. Translation: CASSPRGRSEEQYF. The chain has TRBV27 and TRBJ2-7; D remains unclear. The length of the CDR3 is 14 residues. The V and J ends lost 5 bases and 7 bases respectively, with 18 bases between them. The germline CDR1 and CDR2 sequences are MNHEY and SMNVEV (reference sequence).

The rearrangement links TRBV28 to TRBJ2-7; TRBD1 matches 7 bases. CDR3 length: 14 residues. Trimming at V came to 4 bases and at J to 4 bases, leaving 7 bases not matched to a gene. CDR1 and CDR2 (germline): MDHEN, SYDVKM. CDR3: CASSSDRVRYEQYF. DNA for the CDR3: TGTGCCAGCAGTTCCGACAGGGTGCGGTACGAGCAGTACTTC.

V gene TRBV18 combines with J gene TRBJ2-5; 9 bases line up with TRBD1. The junction had 3 bases not matched to a gene; V was cut back by 1 base and J by 3 bases. The CDR3 is made up of 15 amino acids. The germline CDR1 and CDR2 sequences are KGHSH and LQKENI. The CDR3 protein is CASSPLRDREETQYF. The DNA of the CDR3 is TGTGCCAGCTCACCACTCCGGGACAGGGAAGAGACCCAGTACTTC.

The chain links TRBV9 to TRBJ1-3, with D maybe TRBD1 (5 bases). CDR1 is SGDLS, CDR2 YYNGEE, per germline. Between the trimmed V and J ends, which lost 3 bases and 2 bases, there was a span of 9 bases. The CDR3 is made up of 14 amino acids. CDR3 sequence reads: CASSGRGPGNTIYF. In DNA, the CDR3 is TGTGCCAGCAGCGGACGGGGCCCTGGAAACACCATATATTTT.

V is TRBV5-4 and J is TRBJ2-5; D possibly corresponds to TRBD2 (7 bases). The CDR3 covers 13 residues. Germline CDR1 reads SGHNT; CDR2 reads YYREEE (reference sequence). V was clipped by 0 bases and J by 14 bases, with 17 bases between them. In DNA form, the CDR3 reads TGTGCCAGCAGCTTGGCCGGCGGGGGCACAGTTTACTTC. Translation gives CASSLAGGGTVYF.

The CDR3 DNA sequence: TGTGCCAGCACGTCAGGGGGCAATCAGCCCCAGCATTTT. Its translation is CASTSGGNQPQHF. This chain joins TRBV12-3 or TRBV12-4 and TRBJ1-5, with D tentatively TRBD1 (6 bases). This CDR3 has 13 residues. The V and J ends lost 7 bases and 2 bases respectively, with 9 bases between them.

The chain uses TRBV7-2 and TRBJ2-1, with D possibly matching TRBD1 (6 bases). There are 14 residues in the CDR3. Germline CDR1 SGHTA, CDR2 FQGNSA. V was clipped by 3 bases and J by 6 bases, with 12 bases between them. Here the CDR3 DNA reads TGTGCCAGCAGCTTCCCCCACAGGGCCAATGAGCAGTTCTTC. It yields the protein CASSFPHRANEQFF.

In its sample, this clone was seen once. This chain uses TRBV7-8 with TRBJ1-4; tentative D call: TRBD1 (6 bases). The ends were cut back, 3 bases at V and 5 bases at J, with 10 bases in the middle. The CDR3 runs to 14 residues. Germline loops: CDR1 SGHVS, CDR2 FQNEAQ. The CDR3 sequence is CASSLGGRNEKLFF. The CDR3 DNA reads as TGTGCCAGCAGCTTGGGGGGGCGAAATGAAAAACTGTTTTTT.

The chain combines TRBV6-2 or TRBV6-3 with TRBJ1-5; 7 nucleotides align to TRBD1. J lost 5 bases, V lost 5 bases, and 6 bases had no gene match. The length of the CDR3 is 14 residues. Per the germline V gene, CDR1 is MNHEY and CDR2 is SVGEGT. The chain's CDR3 is CASSETGWDQPQHF. CDR3 DNA: TGTGCCAGCAGTGAGACAGGGTGGGATCAGCCCCAGCATTTT.

The gene calls are TRBV6-1 and TRBJ1-5; a possible D gene is TRBD1 (5 bases). From germline, CDR1 is MNHNS and CDR2 SASEGT. Between the trimmed V and J ends, which lost 0 bases and 2 bases, there was a span of 8 bases. This CDR3 spans 15 amino acids. Here the CDR3 reads CASSEAQGGNQPQHF. Written as DNA, the CDR3 is TGTGCCAGCAGTGAAGCGCAGGGAGGCAATCAGCCCCAGCATTTT.

The V gene is TRBV5-1, the J gene TRBJ2-7; D not resolved. Germline V lookup: CDR1 SGHRS, CDR2 YFSETQ. CDR3 length: 17 amino acids. The germline V and J ends were trimmed by 2 bases and 0 bases, with 18 bases remaining between them. CDR3 amino acids: CASSFNPLRVSSYEQYF. DNA for the CDR3: TGCGCCAGCAGCTTTAATCCTTTGCGTGTCTCCTCCTACGAGCAGTACTTC.

This chain joins TRBV7-9 and TRBJ2-3; 8 nucleotides align to TRBD1. The CDR3 is made up of 15 amino acids. The trim removed 7 bases at V and 2 bases at J, leaving 8 bases unmatched. From germline, CDR1 is SEHNR and CDR2 FQNEAQ (reference sequence). CDR3: CASNTYRGNTDTQYF. DNA of the CDR3: TGTGCCAGCAACACCTACAGGGGGAACACAGATACGCAGTATTTT.

V gene TRBV5-1 combines with J gene TRBJ1-6; unclear D gene. Germline V CDR1 and CDR2: SGHRS, YFSETQ. The CDR3 has 20 amino acids. V shed 0 bases and J shed 0 bases, with 19 bases lying between them. CDR3 DNA: TGCGCCAGCAGCTTGGGTGGTGGCAGCTCAACGAGCTCCTATAATTCACCCCTCCACTTT. Translating gives CASSLGGGSSTSSYNSPLHF.

The J gene is TRBJ1-2, the V gene TRBV4-1, with D unclear. This CDR3 is built from 14 residues. Trimming stripped 0 bases from V and 2 bases from J, with 7 bases between. Germline-derived CDR1 and CDR2 are MGHRA and YSYEKL. The CDR3 here is CASSQDSGNYGYTF. The DNA for the CDR3 is TGCGCCAGCAGCCAAGACTCGGGGAACTATGGCTACACCTTC.

This chain connects TRBV6-5 to TRBJ2-5; D call uncertain. Trimming stripped 5 bases from V and 3 bases from J, with 10 bases between. Germline V gene lookup returns CDR1 MNHEY and CDR2 SVGAGI. The CDR3 contains 13 residues. Here the CDR3 reads CASSQDRKETQYF. CDR3 sequence (DNA): TGTGCCAGCAGTCAGGATCGGAAAGAGACCCAGTACTTC.

The chain has TRBV7-9 and TRBJ2-7, with D possibly being TRBD1 (5 bases). This CDR3 contains 12 residues. The V gene lost 4 bases and the J gene lost 6 bases, with 10 bases spanning the gap. The germline CDR1 and CDR2 sequences are SEHNR and FQNEAQ (reference sequence). The CDR3 region is CASSSDSSEQYF. DNA for the CDR3: TGTGCCAGCAGCTCCGACAGTAGCGAGCAGTACTTC.

The chain links TRBV6-5 to TRBJ2-7, with 12 bases lining up with TRBD1. Germline V gene lookup returns CDR1 MNHEY and CDR2 SVGAGI. The CDR3 contains 14 residues. Trimming took 5 bases from V and 4 from J; bases not matched to a gene: 3. CDR3: CASSPGQGAYEQYF. CDR3 DNA: TGTGCCAGCAGTCCGGGACAGGGGGCATACGAGCAGTACTTC.

J is TRBJ2-7 and V is TRBV30; 8 nucleotides align to TRBD2. Germline values: CDR1 GTSNPN, CDR2 SVGIG (reference sequence). V was pared by 2 bases and J by 8 bases, with 20 bases of the junction left unmatched. The CDR3 covers 17 residues. This chain's CDR3 is CAWSSRSAGGLVRKQYF. DNA of the CDR3: TGTGCCTGGAGTTCCCGCTCGGCGGGGGGACTCGTAAGGAAGCAGTACTTC.

The chain recombines TRBV6-1 with TRBJ2-1; no clear D. CDR1 is MNHNS and CDR2 is SASEGT in the germline V gene. The ends were cut back, 2 bases at V and 14 bases at J, with 7 bases in the middle. The CDR3 consists of 10 residues. CDR3 sequence reads: CASSEPLKFF. CDR3 DNA sequence: TGTGCCAGCAGTGAACCCTTGAAGTTCTTC.

This sequence joins TRBV6-1 and TRBJ2-7; D may be TRBD1 (5 bases). The CDR3 runs 15 residues. Germline-derived CDR1 and CDR2 are MNHNS and SASEGT. Trimming pared 3 bases from V and 3 bases from J, leaving 15 bases between. Here the CDR3 reads CASSDPDRALYEQYF. The DNA for the CDR3 is TGTGCCAGCAGTGACCCAGACAGAGCCCTCTACGAGCAGTACTTC.

This sequence joins TRBV4-2 and TRBJ1-5; D unresolved. Trimming took 1 base from V and 2 from J, leaving 6 bases between them. The germline CDR1 and CDR2 sequences are LGHNA and YNFKEQ. This CDR3 has 14 amino acids. CDR3 loop: CASSQGRGNQPQHF. The CDR3, as DNA: TGTGCCAGCAGCCAAGGAAGGGGCAATCAGCCCCAGCATTTT.

This clone was observed a single time. The V call is TRBV9, the J call TRBJ2-1, with D tentatively TRBD2 (5 bases). The germline gives CDR1 SGDLS, CDR2 YYNGEE. The CDR3 spans 15 residues. The germline V and J ends were trimmed by 4 bases and 0 bases, with 11 bases remaining between them. CDR3 in DNA: TGTGCCAGCAGCCGTCTCGACTACTCCTACAATGAGCAGTTCTTC. It yields the protein CASSRLDYSYNEQFF.

The chain recombines TRBV12-3 or TRBV12-4 with TRBJ1-2; D remains unclear. CDR3 length equals 12 residues. V was cut by 4 bases and J by 1 base, with 4 bases left in between. This CDR3 reads CASSSYNYGYTF. CDR3 nucleotides: TGTGCCAGCAGTTCATATAACTATGGCTACACCTTC.